This TCR beta chain was recorded in a study of CD8 T cells in ankylosing spondylitis. Study-level results: About 8 highly homologous variants formed a TCR beta motif that appeared characteristic of ankylosing spondylitis blood. Relatively scarce in peripheral blood, disease-linked clones were CD8+. In reactive arthritis synovial fluid and blood, some motif variants had been reported before. Significant enrichment of disease-linked clones was reported in matched ankylosing spondylitis synovial fluid.

This clonotype was counted between two and nine times. Antigen unknown. The length of the CDR3 is 16 residues. CDR1 is LGHNA and CDR2 is YNFKEQ in the germline V gene. V lost 2 bases, J lost 5 bases, and 5 bases stayed unmatched. TCRdb reanalysed the 5' RACE reads using MiXCR and keeps one entry per CDR3 protein. The sample consists of some 140,000 distinct CDR3 sequences, more than 15% of them appearing once. The specimen was blood, either unsorted or a sorted T cell fraction (not recorded which). The chain combines TRBV4-2 with TRBJ2-2, with 10 positions matching TRBD2. The receptor was derived from a male donor with ankylosing spondylitis. This CDR3 is CASSQLFSGGTGELFF. The CDR3 coding sequence is TGTGCCAGCAGCCAATTGTTTAGCGGGGGGACCGGGGAGCTGTTTTTT.